This is a list of T cell receptor beta chains from one sample in a study of regulatory T cells in long-lasting Graves disease. Each CDR3 protein gets one entry after TCRdb re-called the multiplex PCR reads with MiXCR. The sample lists 500,000 or so distinct CDR3 sequences; about 16% were seen once. The data were also submitted as part of a second study, on T cells in Graves' hyperthyroidism and ophthalmopathy.

The sequencing used peripheral blood mononuclear cells (PBMCs), collected at new diagnosis, from a patient treated with antithyroid drugs. These receptors were obtained from a middle-aged woman with Graves disease. CDR3s include the opening cysteine and the closing phenylalanine or tryptophan. Each record gives: J gene, V gene, D gene, clone size, CDR3 DNA, CDR3 protein. The D gene is left open where the match is weak. Size tells how often a clone was seen (once, few, many) or the class of an expanded clone, and some rows leave it out.

TRBJ2-7 TRBV29-1 NA NA TGCAGCGCCCGTGGACAGCAGACGTACGAGCAGTACTTC CSARGQQTYEQYF
TRBJ2-7 TRBV11-3 NA NA TGTGCCAGCAGCTACCTGAGCCCCCCTTTGGGAGAGCAGTACTTC CASSYLSPPLGEQYF
TRBJ2-5 TRBV27 TRBD1 few TGTGCCAGCAGCGCGGACAGGGGTGGAGAGACCCAGTACTTC CASSADRGGETQYF
TRBJ1-1 TRBV20-1 NA NA TGCAGTGCTAGCCCGGGGGGGAATGAAGCTTTCTTT CSASPGGNEAFF
TRBJ1-5 TRBV6-1 NA NA TGTGCCAGCAGTCCACAGGTGCTCCAGCCCCAGCATTTT CASSPQVLQPQHF
TRBJ2-2 TRBV2 TRBD1 NA TGTGCCAGCAGTCAACCGACAGGGCATTCCGGGGAGCTGTTTTTT CASSQPTGHSGELFF
TRBJ2-5 TRBV7-2 NA few TGTGCCAGCAGCCCCGGACAGATGTCTGCGACCCAGTACTTC CASSPGQMSATQYF
TRBJ1-1 TRBV9 TRBD1 few TGTGCCAGCAGCGCCGCGGGACAGGGGGCCTGGGGTGAAGCTTTCTTT CASSAAGQGAWGEAFF
TRBJ2-3 TRBV5-1 NA many TGCGCCAGCAGCTTGGGAAATACGCAGTATTTT CASSLGNTQYF
TRBJ2-1 TRBV14 NA few TGTGCCAGCAGCCTTTTGAGACAGGAGCAGTTCTTC CASSLLRQEQFF
TRBJ1-2 TRBV12-5 NA few TGTGCTAGTGGCGCCCTGGGGGGGGTATATGGCTACACCTTC CASGALGGVYGYTF
TRBJ1-5 TRBV3-1 TRBD1 many TGTGCCAGCAGCCAAACAGGGGGGAGCAATCAGCCCCAGCATTTT CASSQTGGSNQPQHF
TRBJ1-1 TRBV27 NA many TGTGCCAGCAGTCCTTTGGTTAAAGGGAACACTGAAGCTTTCTTT CASSPLVKGNTEAFF
TRBJ1-4 TRBV13 NA few TGTGCCACGCGAAGGCAGGGACCTGAAAAACTGTTTTTT CATRRQGPEKLFF
TRBJ2-7 TRBV12-3/TRBV12-4 NA many TGTGCCAGCAGTTTAAGGGGACAGCAGTACTTC CASSLRGQQYF
TRBJ1-1 TRBV29-1 NA many TGCAGCGTTGAAAGGGCCCCACACACTGAAGCTTTCTTT CSVERAPHTEAFF
TRBJ1-1 TRBV2 NA many TGTGCCAGCAGACTGACAGGAGCTTTCTTT CASRLTGAFF
TRBJ1-2 TRBV24-1 NA few TGTGCCACCAGTGACCCCGGGACAGGCTACACCTTC CATSDPGTGYTF
TRBJ2-2 TRBV6-1 TRBD1 many TGTGCCAGTCGACTGGACTTACAGGGGCGCACCGGGGAGCTGTTTTTT CASRLDLQGRTGELFF
TRBJ1-2 TRBV2 NA many TGTGCCAAAAGCGGGAACTATGGCTACACCTTC CAKSGNYGYTF
TRBJ1-1 TRBV6-1 TRBD1 NA TGTGCCAGCAGTGAGCCGGGGACAGTGTTCTCTGAAGCTTTCTTT CASSEPGTVFSEAFF
TRBJ2-5 TRBV2 TRBD1 many TGTGCCTCCCAGGGGGCGGAGACCCAGTACTTC CASQGAETQYF